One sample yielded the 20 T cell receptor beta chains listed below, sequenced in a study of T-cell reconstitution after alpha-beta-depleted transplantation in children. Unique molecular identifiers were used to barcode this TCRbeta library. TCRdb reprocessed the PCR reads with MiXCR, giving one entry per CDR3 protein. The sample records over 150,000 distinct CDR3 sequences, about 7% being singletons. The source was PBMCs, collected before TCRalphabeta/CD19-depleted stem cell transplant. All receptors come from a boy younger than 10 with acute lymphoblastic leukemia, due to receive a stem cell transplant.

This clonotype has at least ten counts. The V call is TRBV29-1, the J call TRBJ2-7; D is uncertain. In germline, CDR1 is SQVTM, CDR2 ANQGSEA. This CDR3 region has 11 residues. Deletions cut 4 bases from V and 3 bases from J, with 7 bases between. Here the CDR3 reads CSVVYGYEQYF. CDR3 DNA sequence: TGCAGCGTTGTATATGGCTACGAGCAGTACTTC.

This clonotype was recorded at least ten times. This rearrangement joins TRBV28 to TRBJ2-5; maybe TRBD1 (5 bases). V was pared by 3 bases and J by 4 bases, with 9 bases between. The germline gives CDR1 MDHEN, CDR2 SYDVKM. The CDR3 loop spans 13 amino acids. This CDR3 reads CASSFEQGETQYF. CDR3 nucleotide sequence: TGTGCCAGCAGTTTTGAGCAGGGAGAGACCCAGTACTTC.

The CDR3 coding sequence is TGCAGTGTTGGAGCCTCAACAGAGACAAATCAGCCCCAGCATTTT. Protein product: CSVGASTETNQPQHF. The chain is built from TRBV20-1 and TRBJ1-5, with D uncertain. CDR1 is DFQATT and CDR2 is SNEGSKA in the germline V gene (reference sequence). This CDR3 contains 15 residues. The V end lost 7 bases, the J end lost 4 bases, and 20 bases lay between the germline ends.

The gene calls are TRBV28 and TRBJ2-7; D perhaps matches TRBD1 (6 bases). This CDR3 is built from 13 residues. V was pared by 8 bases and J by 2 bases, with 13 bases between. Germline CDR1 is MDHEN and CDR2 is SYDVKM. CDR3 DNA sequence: TGTGCCAGCCAGGCAGGGGCAGCCTACGAGCAGTACTTC. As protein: CASQAGAAYEQYF.

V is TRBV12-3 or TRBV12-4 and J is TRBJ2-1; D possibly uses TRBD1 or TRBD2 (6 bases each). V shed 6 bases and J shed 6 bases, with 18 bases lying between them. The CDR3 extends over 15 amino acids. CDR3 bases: TGTGCCAGCAGCACAGGGACCTCCGGGAGCAATGAGCAGTTCTTC. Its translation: CASSTGTSGSNEQFF.

The CDR3: CSASYAQGLQTQYF. In nucleotides, the CDR3 is TGCAGTGCTAGCTACGCCCAGGGGTTGCAGACCCAGTACTTC. The rearrangement joins TRBV20-1 to TRBJ2-5, with TRBD1 as a possible D gene (6 bases). V lost 3 bases, J lost 6 bases, and 17 bases lay in between. The CDR3 totals 14 residues. Germline V gene data show CDR1 as DFQATT and CDR2 as SNEGSKA (reference sequence).

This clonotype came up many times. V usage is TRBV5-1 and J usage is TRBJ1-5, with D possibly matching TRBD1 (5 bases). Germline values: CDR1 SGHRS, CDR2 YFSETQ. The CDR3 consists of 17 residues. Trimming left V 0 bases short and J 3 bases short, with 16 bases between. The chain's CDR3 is CASSLEMVSGANQPQHF. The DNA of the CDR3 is TGCGCCAGCAGCTTGGAAATGGTCAGTGGGGCCAATCAGCCCCAGCATTTT.

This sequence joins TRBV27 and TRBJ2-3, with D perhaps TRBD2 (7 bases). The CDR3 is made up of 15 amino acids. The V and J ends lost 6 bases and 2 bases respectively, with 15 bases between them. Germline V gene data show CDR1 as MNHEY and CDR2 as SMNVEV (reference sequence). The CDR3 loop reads CASSLRAGHTDTQYF. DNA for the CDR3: TGTGCCAGCAGCCTGAGAGCGGGACACACAGATACGCAGTATTTT.

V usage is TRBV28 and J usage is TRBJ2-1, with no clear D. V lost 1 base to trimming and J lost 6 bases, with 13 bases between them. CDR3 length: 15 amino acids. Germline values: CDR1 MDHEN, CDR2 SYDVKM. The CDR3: CASSLFGPYTNEQFF. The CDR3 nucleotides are TGTGCCAGCAGTTTATTTGGGCCATATACCAATGAGCAGTTCTTC.

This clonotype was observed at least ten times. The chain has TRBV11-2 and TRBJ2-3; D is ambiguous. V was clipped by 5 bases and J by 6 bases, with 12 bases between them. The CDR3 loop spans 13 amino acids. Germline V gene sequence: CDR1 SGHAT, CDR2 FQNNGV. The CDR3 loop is CASSPRPEDTQYF. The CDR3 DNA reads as TGTGCCAGCAGCCCCCGACCAGAGGATACGCAGTATTTT.

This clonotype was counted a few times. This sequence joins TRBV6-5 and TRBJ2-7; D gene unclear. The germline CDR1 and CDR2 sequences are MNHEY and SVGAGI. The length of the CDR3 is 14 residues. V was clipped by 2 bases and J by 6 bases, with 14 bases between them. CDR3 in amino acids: CASSYHPQGAEQYF. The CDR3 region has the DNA TGTGCCAGCAGTTACCATCCCCAAGGCGCCGAGCAGTACTTC.

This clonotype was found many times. The CDR3 DNA sequence: TGCGCCAGCAGGGGTCGGGAAGGCGAGCAGTACTTC. Its protein is CASRGREGEQYF. V and J are TRBV5-1 and TRBJ2-7, with D maybe TRBD2 (5 bases). The CDR3 is 12 amino acids. The V end was cut by 5 bases, the J end by 6 bases, with 12 bases between. Germline V gene sequence: CDR1 SGHRS, CDR2 YFSETQ.

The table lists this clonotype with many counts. In DNA form, the CDR3 reads TGTGCCAGCAAACAGGGACATGTCAATGAGCAGTTCTTC. Protein product: CASKQGHVNEQFF. V and J are TRBV27 and TRBJ2-1; maybe TRBD1 (6 bases). Trimming left V 7 bases short and J 6 bases short, with 13 bases between. The CDR3 length is 13 residues. Germline lookup yields CDR1 MNHEY and CDR2 SMNVEV (reference sequence).

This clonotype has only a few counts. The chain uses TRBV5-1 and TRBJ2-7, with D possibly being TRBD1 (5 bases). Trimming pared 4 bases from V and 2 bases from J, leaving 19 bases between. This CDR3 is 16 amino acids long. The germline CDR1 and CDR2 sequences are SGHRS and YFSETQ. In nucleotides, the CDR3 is TGCGCCAGCAGCCCTAAGGTGTCAGGGTCTACCTACGAGCAGTACTTC. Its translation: CASSPKVSGSTYEQYF.

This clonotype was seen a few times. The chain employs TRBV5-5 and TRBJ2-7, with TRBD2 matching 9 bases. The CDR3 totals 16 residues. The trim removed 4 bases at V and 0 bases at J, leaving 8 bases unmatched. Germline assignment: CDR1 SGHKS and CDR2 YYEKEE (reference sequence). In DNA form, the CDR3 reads TGTGCCAGCAGCCTGTACGCGGGAGGGATCTCCTACGAGCAGTACTTC. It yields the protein CASSLYAGGISYEQYF.

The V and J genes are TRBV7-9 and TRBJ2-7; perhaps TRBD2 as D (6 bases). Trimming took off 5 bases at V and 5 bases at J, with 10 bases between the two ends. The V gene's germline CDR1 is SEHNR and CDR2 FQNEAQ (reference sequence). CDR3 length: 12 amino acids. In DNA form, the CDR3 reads TGTGCCAGCAGCCCGGGGGTCGACGAGCAGTACTTC. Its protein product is CASSPGVDEQYF. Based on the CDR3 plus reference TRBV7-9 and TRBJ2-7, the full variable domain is DTGVSQNPRHKITKRGQNVTFRCDPISEHNRLYWYRQTLGQGPEFLTYFQNEAQLEKSRLLSDRFSAERPKGSFSTLEIQRTEQGDSAMYLCASSPGVDEQYFGPGTRLTVT.

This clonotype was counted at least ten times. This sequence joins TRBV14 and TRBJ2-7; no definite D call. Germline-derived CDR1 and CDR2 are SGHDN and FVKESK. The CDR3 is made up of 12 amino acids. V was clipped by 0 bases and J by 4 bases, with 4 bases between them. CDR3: CASSQEYYEQYF. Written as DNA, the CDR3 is TGTGCCAGCAGCCAAGAGTATTACGAGCAGTACTTC.

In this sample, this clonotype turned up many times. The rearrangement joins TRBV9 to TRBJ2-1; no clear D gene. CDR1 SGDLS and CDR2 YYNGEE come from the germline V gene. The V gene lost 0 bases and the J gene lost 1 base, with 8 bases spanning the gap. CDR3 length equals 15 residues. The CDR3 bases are TGTGCCAGCAGCGTAGTTGGGGAATCCTACAATGAGCAGTTCTTC. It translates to CASSVVGESYNEQFF.

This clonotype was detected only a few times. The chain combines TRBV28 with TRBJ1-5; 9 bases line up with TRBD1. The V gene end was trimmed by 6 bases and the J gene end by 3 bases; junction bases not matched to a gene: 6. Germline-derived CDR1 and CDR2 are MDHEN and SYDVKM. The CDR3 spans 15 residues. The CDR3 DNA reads TGTGCCAGCAGCTCCGGGACAGGGTACAATCAGCCCCAGCATTTT. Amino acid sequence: CASSSGTGYNQPQHF. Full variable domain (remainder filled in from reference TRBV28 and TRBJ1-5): DVKVTQSSRYLVKRTGEKVFLECVQDMDHENMFWYRQDPGLGLRLIYFSYDVKMKEKGDIPEGYSVSREKKERFSLILESASTNQTSMYLCASSSGTGYNQPQHFGDGTRLSIL.

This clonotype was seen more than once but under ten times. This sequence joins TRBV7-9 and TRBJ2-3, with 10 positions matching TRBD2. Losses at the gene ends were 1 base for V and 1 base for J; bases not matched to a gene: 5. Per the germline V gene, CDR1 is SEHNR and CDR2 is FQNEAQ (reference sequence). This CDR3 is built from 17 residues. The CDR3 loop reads CASSLGALAGGTDTQYF. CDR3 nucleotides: TGTGCCAGCAGCTTAGGGGCCCTAGCGGGAGGCACAGATACGCAGTATTTT.